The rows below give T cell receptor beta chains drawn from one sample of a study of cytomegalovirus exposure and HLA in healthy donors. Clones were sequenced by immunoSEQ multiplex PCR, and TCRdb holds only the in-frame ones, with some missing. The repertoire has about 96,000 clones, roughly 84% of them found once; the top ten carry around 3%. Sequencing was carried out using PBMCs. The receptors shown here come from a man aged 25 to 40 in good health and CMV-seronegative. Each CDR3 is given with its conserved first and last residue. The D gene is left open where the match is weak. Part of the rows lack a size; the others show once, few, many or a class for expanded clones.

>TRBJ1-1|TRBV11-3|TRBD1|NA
CASSLAGRTGGSLAEAFF
TGTGCCAGCAGCTTAGCGGGGAGGACAGGGGGATCCCTGGCTGAAGCTTTCTTT
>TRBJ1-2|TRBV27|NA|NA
CASSLGSTLLYGYTF
TGTGCCAGCAGTTTAGGCAGTACCCTTCTCTATGGCTACACCTTC
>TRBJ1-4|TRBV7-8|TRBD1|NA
CASSWRTGINEKLFF
TGTGCCAGCAGCTGGAGGACAGGGATTAATGAAAAACTGTTTTTT
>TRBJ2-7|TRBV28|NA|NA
CASRMGGPGEQYF
TGTGCCAGCAGGATGGGGGGGCCGGGCGAGCAGTACTTC
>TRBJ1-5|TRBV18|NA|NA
CASSPGPNQPQHF
TGTGCCAGCTCACCAGGGCCAAATCAGCCCCAGCATTTT
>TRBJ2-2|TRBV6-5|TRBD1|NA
CASSYWTGSLGWELFF
TGTGCCAGCAGTTACTGGACAGGGTCCCTAGGTTGGGAGCTGTTTTTT
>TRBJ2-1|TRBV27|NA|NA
CASSLKGLSSYNEQFF
TGTGCCAGCAGTTTAAAGGGACTCAGCTCCTACAATGAGCAGTTCTTC
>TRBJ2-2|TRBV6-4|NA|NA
CASSLEGTGELFF
TGTGCCAGCAGTCTGGAGGGGACCGGGGAGCTGTTTTTT
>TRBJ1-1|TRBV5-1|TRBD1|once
CASSSGQLELNTEAFF
TGCGCCAGCAGCTCGGGACAGCTGGAACTGAACACTGAAGCTTTCTTT
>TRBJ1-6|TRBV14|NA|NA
CASSQDGEVWSPLHF
TGTGCCAGCAGCCAAGATGGGGAGGTCTGGTCACCCCTCCACTTT
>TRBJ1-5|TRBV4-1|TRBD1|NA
CASSLTGAHQPQHF
TGCGCCAGCAGCCTGACAGGGGCTCACCAGCCCCAGCATTTT
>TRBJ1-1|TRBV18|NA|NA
CASSLKLMNTEAFF
TGTGCCAGCTCCCTAAAGTTGATGAACACTGAAGCTTTCTTT
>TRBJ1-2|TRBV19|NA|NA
CASSTTGNYGYTF
TGTGCCAGTAGTACCACAGGAAACTATGGCTACACCTTC
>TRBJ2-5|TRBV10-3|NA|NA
CAIRTQETQYF
TGTGCCATCAGGACTCAAGAGACCCAGTACTTC
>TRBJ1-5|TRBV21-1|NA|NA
CASSRGQSNQPQHF
TGTGCCAGCAGCAGGGGACAGAGCAATCAGCCCCAGCATTTT
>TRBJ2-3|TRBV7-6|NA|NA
CASSYKQADTQYF
TGTGCCAGCAGCTATAAACAAGCGGATACGCAGTATTTT
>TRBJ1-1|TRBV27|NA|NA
CASSLGFYGGGAPNTEAFF
TGTGCCAGCAGTTTAGGATTCTACGGCGGAGGGGCCCCGAACACTGAAGCTTTCTTT
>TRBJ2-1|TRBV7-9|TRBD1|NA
CASSAGQGAYNEQFF
TGTGCCAGCAGCGCGGGACAGGGGGCGTACAATGAGCAGTTCTTC
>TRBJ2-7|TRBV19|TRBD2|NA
CASSTGTSIYEQYF
TGTGCCAGTAGTACCGGGACTAGCATCTACGAGCAGTACTTC
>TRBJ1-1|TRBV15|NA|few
CATSREVEVAEAFF
TGTGCCACCAGCAGAGAGGTCGAGGTCGCTGAAGCTTTCTTT
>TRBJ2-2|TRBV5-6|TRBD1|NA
CASKTGTGNTGELFF
TGTGCCAGCAAAACCGGGACAGGGAACACCGGGGAGCTGTTTTTT
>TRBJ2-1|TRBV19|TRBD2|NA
CASSIIGTSGVNEQFF
TGTGCCAGTAGTATCATCGGCACTAGCGGGGTTAATGAGCAGTTCTTC
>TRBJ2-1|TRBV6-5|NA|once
CASSYSRLFTGNEQFF
TGTGCCAGCAGTTACTCCCGACTATTCACCGGCAATGAGCAGTTCTTC
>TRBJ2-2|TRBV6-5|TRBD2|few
CASRKTSGDTGELFF
TGTGCCAGCAGAAAGACTAGCGGGGACACCGGGGAGCTGTTTTTT
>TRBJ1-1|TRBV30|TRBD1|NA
CASRGQGPTEAFF
TGTGCCTCCCGTGGACAGGGGCCCACTGAAGCTTTCTTT
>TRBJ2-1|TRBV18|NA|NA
CASSPLRANEQFF
TGTGCCAGCTCACCACTGAGAGCTAATGAGCAGTTCTTC
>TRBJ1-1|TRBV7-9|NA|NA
CASSLAEVIF
TGTGCCAGCAGCTTAGCCGAGGTAATCTTT
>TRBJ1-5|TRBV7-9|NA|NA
CASSPSRTLSNQPQHF
TGTGCCAGCAGCCCCTCTCGGACTCTTAGCAATCAGCCCCAGCATTTT
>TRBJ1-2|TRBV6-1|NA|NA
CASSGIPGEPYGYTF
TGTGCCAGCAGTGGTATTCCGGGAGAGCCCTACGGCTACACCTTC